The 17 T cell receptor beta chains below all came from one sample that was sequenced in a study of Graves' ophthalmopathy and Graves' hyperthyroidism (dated 2018 in TCRdb). For sequencing, an Illumina HiSeq 2000 was employed. TCR beta CDR3 regions were amplified from RNA transcripts for repertoire sequencing. A first-round RT-PCR used HTBI primers with the Qiagen OneStep RT-PCR kit, followed by a second-round multiplex PCR, size selection and purification. The public reads were run again by TCRdb, first through fastp at Q25 and then through MiXCR, and only productive beta chains were kept. Each CDR3 protein appears once, grouped with its most common genes and DNA. The table for this sample lists over a million distinct CDR3 sequences; less than 45% of them were counted only once. The top ten clonotypes cover 8.5% to 14% of the sample. Sequencing was done on a sample of peripheral blood or thyroid tissue (not recorded which). The receptors shown here come from an adult man with Graves' hyperthyroidism.

J is TRBJ1-2 and V is TRBV12-3 or TRBV12-4, with D maybe TRBD1 (5 bases). Trimming stripped 6 bases from V and 8 bases from J, with 16 bases between. The CDR3 is 13 residues long. CDR3 in amino acids: CASRRYGGRGYTF. The CDR3, as DNA: TGTGCCAGCAGGCGCTATGGGGGTCGCGGCTACACCTTC.

The table lists this clonotype with many counts. The chain combines TRBV10-3 with TRBJ1-1; tentative D call: TRBD1 (5 bases). From germline, CDR1 is ENHRY and CDR2 SYGVKD. V shed 0 bases and J shed 0 bases, with 8 bases lying between them. This CDR3 region has 15 residues. CDR3 protein: CAISESRGMNTEAFF. The CDR3 DNA sequence: TGTGCCATCAGTGAGTCGCGGGGGATGAACACTGAAGCTTTCTTT.

A few counts support this clonotype. J is TRBJ1-2 and V is TRBV4-1, with TRBD1 identical over 8 bases. The CDR3 has 15 amino acids. V gave up 4 bases and J gave up 3 bases; unmatched junction bases: 7. CDR1 is MGHRA, CDR2 YSYEKL, per germline. The chain's CDR3 is CASSRPLTGDYGYTF. The CDR3 DNA reads as TGCGCCAGCAGCCGGCCACTGACAGGGGACTATGGCTACACCTTC.

Many counts were recorded for this clonotype. V and J are TRBV20-1 and TRBJ1-5, with TRBD1 matching 7 bases. This CDR3 is 15 amino acids long. V lost 4 bases, J lost 5 bases, and 11 bases stayed unmatched. The germline gives CDR1 DFQATT, CDR2 SNEGSKA (reference sequence). The CDR3 sequence: CSATASGQNYQPQHF. CDR3 nucleotides: TGCAGTGCTACTGCGTCGGGACAGAATTATCAGCCCCAGCATTTT.

This clonotype came up a few times. The CDR3 DNA reads TGTGCCAGTAGTGCCTCCGGACAGGGCGGCGAGCAGTACTTC. Translation: CASSASGQGGEQYF. This chain connects TRBV19 to TRBJ2-7, with TRBD1 matching over 8 bases. The V gene end was trimmed by 5 bases and the J gene end by 6 bases; junction bases not matched to a gene: 9. Germline V lookup: CDR1 LNHDA, CDR2 SQIVND (reference sequence). There are 14 residues in the CDR3.

This clonotype was counted a few times. V is TRBV7-9 and J is TRBJ2-7, with D possibly TRBD2 on 6 matching bases. Trimming shortened V by 4 bases and J by 3 bases, and 16 bases separated the two germline ends. The length of the CDR3 is 15 residues. Germline V lookup: CDR1 SEHNR, CDR2 FQNEAQ (reference sequence). The CDR3 DNA sequence: TGTGCCAGCAGCTCCACTAGACTAGGGCTCTACGAGCAGTACTTC. It translates to CASSSTRLGLYEQYF.

In this sample, this clonotype turned up many times. The chain employs TRBV2 and TRBJ1-1, with D hard to call. The CDR3 is 11 residues long. Germline V gene sequence: CDR1 SNHLY, CDR2 FYNNEI. The V end lost 9 bases, the J end lost 11 bases, and 16 bases lay between the germline ends. Here the CDR3 DNA reads TGTGCCAGTGCAACGATGATTCAGGCTTTCTTT. Translated: CASATMIQAFF.

The chain recombines TRBV12-3 or TRBV12-4 with TRBJ1-2, with D unresolved. The CDR3 totals 12 residues. Trimming stripped 6 bases from V and 8 bases from J, with 13 bases between. The CDR3 loop is CASSFRFGGYTF. CDR3 bases: TGTGCCAGCAGCTTCCGATTCGGAGGCTACACCTTC.

The genes are TRBV5-1 and TRBJ2-5; D might be TRBD2 (6 bases). The germline V and J ends were trimmed by 4 bases and 3 bases, with 10 bases remaining between them. Germline CDR1 SGHRS, CDR2 YFSETQ. CDR3 length: 13 amino acids. CDR3 bases: TGCGCCAGCAGCAAAGGACTAAAAGAGACCCAGTACTTC. This translates into CASSKGLKETQYF.

The CDR3 is CSLAPGGNTEAFF. The CDR3, as DNA: TGCAGCTTAGCCCCAGGCGGGAACACTGAAGCTTTCTTT. V is TRBV29-1 and J is TRBJ1-1; D unclear. The germline V and J ends were trimmed by 8 bases and 1 base, with 14 bases remaining between them. CDR1 is SQVTM, CDR2 ANQGSEA, per germline. CDR3 length: 13 residues. Drawing the rest from reference TRBV29-1 and TRBJ1-1, the complete variable domain is SAVISQKPSRDICQRGTSLTIQCQVDSQVTMMFWYRQQPGQSLTLIATANQGSEATYESGFVIDKFPISRPNLTFSTLTVSNMSPEDSSIYLCSLAPGGNTEAFFGQGTRLTVV.

About this clonotype: A junction end diverges from the germline sequence, so it may reflect a read error. J is TRBJ2-7 and V is TRBV10-3, with D possibly TRBD1 on 6 matching bases. Germline CDR1 is ENHRY and CDR2 is SYGVKD. This CDR3 has 13 residues. The chain's CDR3 is CAISDRDTGELYF. The DNA of the CDR3 is TGTGCCATCAGTGACAGGGACACCGGGGAGCTGTACTTC.

This clonotype has a count of ten or more. The V call is TRBV9, the J call TRBJ1-5; 8 nucleotides match TRBD1. In germline, CDR1 is SGDLS, CDR2 YYNGEE. There are 18 residues in the CDR3. V trimming: 0 bases; J trimming: 5 bases; junction bases outside the gene matches: 13. The CDR3 spells CASSVDCVKDRVDQPQHF. The CDR3 DNA is TGTGCCAGCAGCGTAGATTGTGTGAAGGACAGGGTAGATCAGCCCCAGCATTTT. Based on the CDR3 plus reference TRBV9 and TRBJ1-5, the full variable domain is DSGVTQTPKHLITATGQRVTLRCSPRSGDLSVYWYQQSLDQGLQFLIQYYNGEERAKGNILERFSAQQFPDLHSELNLSSLELGDSALYFCASSVDCVKDRVDQPQHFGDGTRLSIL.

J is TRBJ1-3 and V is TRBV7-9, with TRBD1 matching 9 bases. CDR3 length equals 12 residues. CDR1 and CDR2 (germline): SEHNR, FQNEAQ (reference sequence). The V segment lost 5 bases and the J segment 9 bases; nucleotides outside the gene matches: 2. For the CDR3, the DNA is TGTGCCAGCAGCAAGACAGGGGGCACCATATATTTT. It is translated as CASSKTGGTIYF.

The sample holds a few counts of this clonotype. Compared with germline, one end of the junction differs, possibly owing to a read error. The chain combines TRBV10-2 with TRBJ2-5; D gene uncertain. The CDR3 spans 16 residues. CDR1 is WSHSY and CDR2 is SAAADI in the germline V gene. CDR3 DNA: TGTGCCAGCAGTGCCCTGGGGATTAGTATTTCGGAGACCCAGTACTTC. This encodes CASSALGISISETQYF.

This chain joins TRBV9 and TRBJ1-1, with D possibly being TRBD1 (5 bases). The germline V gene has CDR1 SGDLS and CDR2 YYNGEE. The CDR3 sequence is 16 residues long. Deletions cut 4 bases from V and 0 bases from J, with 16 bases between. CDR3 nucleotide sequence: TGTGCCAGCAGCCCTAAAACCGGGACCTTGAACACTGAAGCTTTCTTT. Its protein product is CASSPKTGTLNTEAFF.

This clonotype came up many times. The J gene is TRBJ2-5, the V gene TRBV5-1, with 9 bases lining up with TRBD2. Germline V gene sequence: CDR1 SGHRS, CDR2 YFSETQ. V dropped 0 bases and J dropped 2; count of bases not matched to a gene: 8. The CDR3 is 17 amino acids. The CDR3 spells CASSLGPGLADQETQYF. The CDR3 DNA is TGCGCCAGCAGCTTGGGACCGGGACTAGCTGATCAAGAGACCCAGTACTTC.

In this sample, this clonotype turned up many times. The V call is TRBV5-1, the J call TRBJ1-3; perhaps TRBD1 as D (5 bases). V dropped 4 bases and J dropped 2 bases, with 13 bases sitting between them. Germline V gene lookup returns CDR1 SGHRS and CDR2 YFSETQ. The CDR3 is made up of 15 amino acids. DNA of the CDR3: TGCGCCAGCAGCGAAGGGACTGGGCCTGGAAACACCATATATTTT. As protein: CASSEGTGPGNTIYF.